Presented here are 32 T cell receptor beta chains from one specimen sequenced in a study of OX40 agonist ivuxolimab in advanced cancers. Sequencing was performed with immunoSEQ multiplex PCR; in TCRdb, only in-frame clones are kept and a portion is missing. The sample shows 74,000 or so clones, 85% to 90% of them seen only once. The sequenced sample was CD4+ or CD8+ T cells sorted from blood, obtained in a trial of the OX40 agonist ivuxolimab. Receptors were obtained from an adult with an advanced solid tumor such as melanoma, head and neck, liver or kidney cancer.

This chain joins TRBV5-4 and TRBJ2-1; TRBD2 agrees at 12 bases. Trimming cost V 4 bases and J 6 bases; bases outside gene matches: 5. The CDR3 is made up of 15 amino acids. Germline loops: CDR1 SGHNT, CDR2 YYREEE (reference sequence). CDR3 sequence (DNA): TGTGCCAGCAGCCGGACTAGCGGGAAGGTCAATGAGCAGTTCTTC. This sequence encodes CASSRTSGKVNEQFF.

CDR3 sequence reads: CASSYLTGQGNEAFF. Here the CDR3 DNA reads TGTGCCAGCAGTTACCTTACTGGACAGGGGAATGAAGCTTTCTTT. The rearrangement links TRBV6-6 to TRBJ1-1; TRBD1 agrees at 9 bases. Germline CDR1 and CDR2: MNHNY and SVGAGI (reference sequence). CDR3 length equals 15 residues. Trimming took 2 bases from V and 7 from J; bases not matched to a gene: 8.

The chain is built from TRBV28 and TRBJ1-1; D call uncertain. CDR1 is MDHEN, CDR2 SYDVKM, per germline. The CDR3 spans 12 residues. Trimming pared 2 bases from V and 7 bases from J, leaving 8 bases between. The CDR3 sequence is CASSLIGFEAFF. DNA for the CDR3: TGTGCCAGCAGTTTAATTGGTTTTGAAGCTTTCTTT.

The rearrangement uses TRBV7-6 and TRBJ2-1; D may match TRBD1 or TRBD2 (5 bases each). The CDR3 contains 15 residues. Germline assignment: CDR1 SGHVS and CDR2 FNYEAQ. Trimming cost V 4 bases and J 4 bases, with 14 bases left between them. The CDR3 loop is CASSSRDQPYNEQFF. CDR3 coding DNA: TGTGCCAGCAGCTCCCGGGACCAACCGTACAATGAGCAGTTCTTC.

V and J are TRBV5-1 and TRBJ2-2; 9 bases are shared with TRBD1. The germline CDR1 and CDR2 sequences are SGHRS and YFSETQ. V shed 7 bases, J shed 0 bases, and the junction held 7 bases outside the gene matches. The CDR3 spans 16 residues. The DNA for the CDR3 is TGCGCCAGCGATACAGGGGGCACAGCGAACACCGGGGAGCTGTTTTTT. It is translated as CASDTGGTANTGELFF.

The chain is built from TRBV27 and TRBJ1-2; 9 bases map to TRBD1. This CDR3 is 14 amino acids long. V trimming: 6 bases; J trimming: 7 bases; junction bases outside the gene matches: 9. CDR1 is MNHEY and CDR2 is SMNVEV in the germline V gene (reference sequence). CDR3 in amino acids: CASRPGTGFSGYTF. Here the CDR3 DNA reads TGTGCCAGCAGACCGGGGACAGGGTTCTCTGGCTACACCTTC.

The chain has TRBV30 and TRBJ2-5; 8 bases map to TRBD1. The CDR3 has 13 amino acids. Trimming cost V 8 bases and J 1 base; bases outside gene matches: 6. Per germline, CDR1 GTSNPN and CDR2 SVGIG (reference sequence). DNA for the CDR3: TGTGCCGGTTCAGGGGGCCTCCAAGAGACCCAGTACTTC. The encoded protein is CAGSGGLQETQYF.

The chain is built from TRBV19 and TRBJ2-5; D may be TRBD2 (6 bases). The germline gives CDR1 LNHDA, CDR2 SQIVND (reference sequence). V dropped 3 bases and J dropped 5 bases, with 16 bases sitting between them. The CDR3 runs 15 residues. The CDR3 loop reads CASSISNTGGETQYF. The CDR3 DNA is TGTGCCAGTAGTATCTCGAATACCGGAGGGGAGACCCAGTACTTC.

The J gene is TRBJ2-7, the V gene TRBV7-6; D may be TRBD1 or TRBD2 (5 bases each). Germline CDR1 reads SGHVS; CDR2 reads FNYEAQ. Trimming shortened V by 0 bases and J by 0 bases, and 12 bases separated the two germline ends. The length of the CDR3 is 16 residues. The CDR3 here is CASSLASGTSSYEQYF. The CDR3 DNA follows: TGTGCCAGCAGCTTAGCGTCCGGGACGAGCTCCTACGAGCAGTACTTC.

The rearrangement links TRBV27 to TRBJ2-1; the D is unclear. The V end lost 5 bases, the J end lost 0 bases, and 11 bases lay between the germline ends. There are 15 residues in the CDR3. In germline, CDR1 is MNHEY, CDR2 SMNVEV (reference sequence). The CDR3 reads CASSPPPGSYNEQFF. The CDR3 nucleotides read TGTGCCAGCAGTCCCCCCCCCGGCTCCTACAATGAGCAGTTCTTC.

The CDR3 protein is CASKPMTGSNSPLHF. The CDR3 DNA reads TGTGCCAGCAAACCAATGACAGGCTCTAATTCACCCCTCCACTTT. The chain links TRBV6-5 to TRBJ1-6, with a possible D match to TRBD1 (6 bases). The V end lost 7 bases, the J end lost 6 bases, and 16 bases lay between the germline ends. The CDR3 runs 15 residues. Per the germline V gene, CDR1 is MNHEY and CDR2 is SVGAGI.

This rearrangement joins TRBV10-1 to TRBJ2-1, with 10 bases matching TRBD2. This CDR3 is built from 14 residues. The V segment lost 6 bases and the J segment 8 bases; nucleotides outside the gene matches: 7. Germline assignment: CDR1 WNHNN and CDR2 SYGVQD (reference sequence). In DNA form, the CDR3 reads TGCGCCAGCAGAGCGGGAGGGCCGGGCGATGAGCAGTTCTTC. Translation: CASRAGGPGDEQFF.

The rearrangement uses TRBV2 and TRBJ1-1, with a weak D call TRBD1 (5 bases). Trimming cost V 6 bases and J 5 bases, with 16 bases left between them. The CDR3 length is 14 residues. Germline V lookup: CDR1 SNHLY, CDR2 FYNNEI. CDR3 in amino acids: CASSLTRGNTEAFF. Written as DNA, the CDR3 is TGTGCCAGCAGCCTTACCCGGGGGAATACTGAAGCTTTCTTT.

The chain recombines TRBV6-1 with TRBJ1-2; no firm D call. The CDR3 extends over 13 amino acids. In germline, CDR1 is MNHNS, CDR2 SASEGT. V was shortened by 7 bases and J by 2 bases, with 11 bases between the two germline ends. Written as DNA, the CDR3 is TGTGCCAGCATTCTAAGTGCCAACTATGGCTACACCTTC. Translated, it gives CASILSANYGYTF.

This clone came up once. The chain combines TRBV28 with TRBJ1-1, with 7 nucleotides matching TRBD1. The junction had 8 bases not matched to a gene; V was cut back by 9 bases and J by 1 base. The CDR3 runs to 14 residues. Per the germline V gene, CDR1 is MDHEN and CDR2 is SYDVKM. The CDR3 sequence is CASLPGQANTEAFF. The CDR3 DNA follows: TGTGCCAGTCTCCCCGGACAGGCGAACACTGAAGCTTTCTTT. Based on the CDR3 plus reference TRBV28 and TRBJ1-1, the full variable domain is DVKVTQSSRYLVKRTGEKVFLECVQDMDHENMFWYRQDPGLGLRLIYFSYDVKMKEKGDIPEGYSVSREKKERFSLILESASTNQTSMYLCASLPGQANTEAFFGQGTRLTVV.

V and J are TRBV2 and TRBJ2-3; TRBD1 aligns across 9 bases. J gave up 2 bases and V 6 bases, and 6 bases lay outside the gene matches. CDR3 length equals 15 residues. Germline lookup yields CDR1 SNHLY and CDR2 FYNNEI. The CDR3 spells CASRVTGGYTDTQYF. CDR3 nucleotides: TGTGCCAGCAGAGTAACAGGGGGCTACACAGATACGCAGTATTTT.

The chain employs TRBV2 and TRBJ1-4; 7 nucleotides align to TRBD1. The CDR3 length is 14 residues. Germline CDR1 SNHLY, CDR2 FYNNEI. V gave up 5 bases and J gave up 2 bases; unmatched junction bases: 2. The CDR3 sequence: CASSKGATNEKLFF. In nucleotides, the CDR3 is TGTGCCAGCAGTAAGGGGGCGACTAATGAAAAACTGTTTTTT.

The genes are TRBV5-6 and TRBJ1-2; TRBD1 matches at 8 bases. The CDR3 contains 14 residues. V lost 4 bases and J lost 7; bases outside the gene matches: 9. Germline V lookup: CDR1 SGHDT, CDR2 YYEEEE. The CDR3 DNA reads TGTGCCAGCAGCCGAAGGACAGGGTTGGGTGGCTACACCTTC. Residues: CASSRRTGLGGYTF.

J is TRBJ2-1 and V is TRBV6-4, with 10 positions matching TRBD2. The V gene's germline CDR1 is MRHNA and CDR2 SNTAGT. The CDR3 extends over 14 amino acids. With 3 bases clipped from V and 4 bases from J, the junction kept 0 bases outside the gene matches. The CDR3 nucleotides read TGTGCCAGCAGTGATAGCGGGGGGTACAATGAGCAGTTCTTC. It translates to CASSDSGGYNEQFF.

The chain couples TRBV15 to TRBJ2-7; D uncertain. The length of the CDR3 is 12 residues. Per the germline V gene, CDR1 is LNHNV and CDR2 is YYDKDF (reference sequence). V lost 1 base and J lost 3, with 4 bases in between. CDR3 loop: CATSRGYYEQYF. The CDR3 region has the DNA TGTGCCACCAGCAGAGGTTACTACGAGCAGTACTTC.

In this sample, this clone turned up once. The J gene is TRBJ2-2, the V gene TRBV28; weak D call: TRBD2 (6 bases). Trimming removed 2 bases at V and 7 bases at J, with 17 bases between. The germline CDR1 and CDR2 sequences are MDHEN and SYDVKM. The CDR3 covers 16 residues. The CDR3 loop is CASSLMSGTGSGELFF. DNA of the CDR3: TGTGCCAGCAGTTTAATGAGTGGGACCGGGAGCGGGGAGCTGTTTTTT.

The genes are TRBV18 and TRBJ2-1; TRBD1 matches 8 bases. J lost 7 bases, V lost 4 bases, and 12 bases had no gene match. This CDR3 contains 16 residues. CDR1 and CDR2 (germline): KGHSH, LQKENI. DNA of the CDR3: TGTGCCAGCTCACGAATGAGGCCAGGGGGCGGAAATGAGCAGTTCTTC. It translates to CASSRMRPGGGNEQFF.

The chain joins TRBV15 to TRBJ1-2; TRBD1 might be the D (6 bases). This CDR3 is 16 amino acids long. V dropped 0 bases and J dropped 0 bases, with 11 bases sitting between them. Looked up from germline, CDR1 is LNHNV and CDR2 is YYDKDF (reference sequence). CDR3 nucleotide sequence: TGTGCCACCAGCAGAGACCTAGACAGGACTAACTATGGCTACACCTTC. Its translation is CATSRDLDRTNYGYTF.

This clone was counted once. The chain uses TRBV7-9 and TRBJ2-1, with 9 bases aligning to TRBD2. Germline CDR1 and CDR2: SEHNR and FQNEAQ (reference sequence). The trim removed 3 bases at V and 5 bases at J, leaving 8 bases unmatched. The CDR3 loop spans 16 amino acids. For the CDR3, the DNA is TGTGCCAGCAGCTTCGGGACTAGCCGGACCCACAATGAGCAGTTCTTC. Amino acids: CASSFGTSRTHNEQFF.

V and J are TRBV5-1 and TRBJ2-6, with D possibly TRBD1 on 5 matching bases. CDR3 length equals 15 residues. V gave up 1 base and J gave up 4 bases, with 9 bases separating them. Germline CDR1 reads SGHRS; CDR2 reads YFSETQ. The CDR3 sequence is CASSLLGPGANVLTF. CDR3 in DNA: TGCGCCAGCAGCTTGTTGGGGCCCGGGGCCAACGTCCTGACTTTC. The variable domain in full, with the rest retrieved from reference TRBV5-1 and TRBJ2-6, is KAGVTQTPRYLIKTRGQQVTLSCSPISGHRSVSWYQQTPGQGLQFLFEYFSETQRNKGNFPGRFSGRQFSNSRSEMNVSTLELGDSALYLCASSLLGPGANVLTFGAGSRLTVL.

The V and J genes are TRBV5-1 and TRBJ2-5; D remains ambiguous. This CDR3 has 13 residues. Trimming shortened V by 4 bases and J by 5 bases, and 12 bases separated the two germline ends. The V gene's germline CDR1 is SGHRS and CDR2 YFSETQ. CDR3: CASSAPTEETQYF. CDR3 nucleotide sequence: TGCGCCAGCAGCGCACCTACAGAGGAGACCCAGTACTTC.

This chain joins TRBV7-3 and TRBJ1-1; D call uncertain. Germline V gene lookup returns CDR1 SGHTA and CDR2 FQGTGA. Deletions cut 1 base from V and 7 bases from J, with 7 bases between. The CDR3 is 12 amino acids. The DNA for the CDR3 is TGTGCCAGCAGCTTAAACCGGAATGAAGCTTTCTTT. It specifies CASSLNRNEAFF.

This rearrangement joins TRBV6-6 to TRBJ1-2; 9 positions agree with TRBD1. V trimming: 10 bases; J trimming: 2 bases; junction bases outside the gene matches: 8. CDR1 MNHNY and CDR2 SVGAGI come from the germline V gene (reference sequence). The CDR3 has 14 residues. The DNA for the CDR3 is TGTGCCACCAAAAGGACAGGGGAAAACTATGGCTACACCTTC. Its translation is CATKRTGENYGYTF.

This clone came up a few times. The V call is TRBV28, the J call TRBJ1-5; 7 positions match TRBD1. The CDR3 contains 14 residues. Trimming at V came to 4 bases and at J to 9 bases, leaving 9 bases not matched to a gene. Germline values: CDR1 MDHEN, CDR2 SYDVKM. The CDR3 region is CASSYPSTGRPQHF. In DNA, the CDR3 is TGTGCCAGCAGTTATCCTTCGACAGGGAGGCCCCAGCATTTT. Looking up the rest from reference TRBV28 and TRBJ1-5 gives the full variable domain: DVKVTQSSRYLVKRTGEKVFLECVQDMDHENMFWYRQDPGLGLRLIYFSYDVKMKEKGDIPEGYSVSREKKERFSLILESASTNQTSMYLCASSYPSTGRPQHFGDGTRLSIL.

This chain connects TRBV7-9 to TRBJ2-3, with D unresolved. V was trimmed by 7 bases and J by 6 bases, leaving 8 bases between them. This CDR3 has 11 residues. Germline CDR1 SEHNR, CDR2 FQNEAQ (reference sequence). CDR3 sequence: CASNILDTQYF. CDR3 DNA: TGTGCCAGCAATATCCTGGATACGCAGTATTTT.

V usage is TRBV7-2 and J usage is TRBJ2-5, with D possibly TRBD2 on 6 matching bases. CDR3 length: 17 residues. Trimming left V 5 bases short and J 5 bases short, with 24 bases between. From germline, CDR1 is SGHTA and CDR2 FQGNSA. CDR3 bases: TGTGCCAGCAGCCCCGCCCCAATGGGCGGGGCGAGGGAGACCCAGTACTTC. As protein: CASSPAPMGGARETQYF. The full variable domain, with the rest looked up from reference TRBV7-2 and TRBJ2-5, is GAGVSQSPSNKVTEKGKDVELRCDPISGHTALYWYRQSLGQGLEFLIYFQGNSAPDKSGLPSDRFSAERTGGSVSTLTIQRTQQEDSAVYLCASSPAPMGGARETQYFGPGTRLLVL.

The chain is built from TRBV2 and TRBJ2-3; D is uncertain. Trimming took 0 bases from V and 5 from J, leaving 9 bases between them. The CDR3 consists of 14 residues. Germline assignment: CDR1 SNHLY and CDR2 FYNNEI. The CDR3 spells CASSEAFAKDTQYF. In DNA form, the CDR3 reads TGTGCCAGCAGTGAAGCGTTCGCGAAAGATACGCAGTATTTT.